Listed below are T cell receptor beta chains from one sample, sequenced in a study of T cells in Graves' hyperthyroidism and ophthalmopathy. TCRdb re-analysed the multiplex PCR reads in MiXCR, keeping a single row per CDR3 protein. Among under 300,000 distinct CDR3 sequences listed, approximately 15% were seen once. Sequencing was performed on blood. The receptor set was obtained from a woman between 35 and 50 years old with Graves' hyperthyroidism that later progressed to Graves' ophthalmopathy. The CDR3 runs from the conserved cysteine through the conserved F or W. The order of the fields is D gene, V gene, clone size, J gene, CDR3 DNA, CDR3 protein. A D gene is named only where the DNA matches it firmly. Only part of the rows carry a size: once, few, many, or a class if the clone is expanded.

D: NA
V: TRBV27
size: many
J: TRBJ1-1
DNA: TGTGCCAGCAGTTCTCCGGGACCTATGAACACTGAAGCTTTCTTT
CDR3: CASSSPGPMNTEAFF

D: NA
V: TRBV19
size: many
J: TRBJ2-1
DNA: TGTGCCAGTAGGTTACTTGCCCCAAACAATGAGCAGTTCTTC
CDR3: CASRLLAPNNEQFF

D: TRBD1
V: TRBV27
size: NA
J: TRBJ2-4
DNA: TGTGCCAGCAGCCTCGTCAGGGGGCAAGCCAAAAACATTCAGTACTTC
CDR3: CASSLVRGQAKNIQYF

D: NA
V: TRBV7-8
size: many
J: TRBJ2-7
DNA: TGTGCCAGCAGCTCTCTGGTGGACACGAAGAACTACGAGCAGTACTTC
CDR3: CASSSLVDTKNYEQYF

D: NA
V: TRBV27
size: many
J: TRBJ2-7
DNA: TGTGCCAGCAGTGTAATCTCCTCCTACGAGCAGTACTTC
CDR3: CASSVISSYEQYF

D: NA
V: TRBV20-1
size: many
J: TRBJ1-2
DNA: TGCAGTGCTGGGCGTACAGACAAAAACTATGGCTACACCTTC
CDR3: CSAGRTDKNYGYTF

D: NA
V: TRBV2
size: many
J: TRBJ1-4
DNA: TGTGCCAGCAGTGAGCGGTCCGGCTTTGAAAAACTGTTTTTT
CDR3: CASSERSGFEKLFF

D: NA
V: TRBV3-1
size: few
J: TRBJ2-7
DNA: TGTGCCAGCAGCCAAGCGGAGCGTAGCTACGAGCAGTACTTC
CDR3: CASSQAERSYEQYF

D: TRBD2
V: TRBV29-1
size: many
J: TRBJ2-3
DNA: TGCAGCGTTTTAGCGGGAAGCACAGATACGCAGTATTTT
CDR3: CSVLAGSTDTQYF

D: TRBD2
V: TRBV10-2
size: few
J: TRBJ2-1
DNA: TGCGCCAGCAGTCCGAGACTAGCGGGAGGGATGAGCTCCTACAATGAGCAGTTCTTC
CDR3: CASSPRLAGGMSSYNEQFF

D: TRBD2
V: TRBV29-1
size: many
J: TRBJ2-1
DNA: TGCAGCGTTGATCCTTCTCGAGGGACTAGCGGAGAGCAGTTCTTC
CDR3: CSVDPSRGTSGEQFF

D: NA
V: TRBV4-1
size: NA
J: TRBJ2-1
DNA: TGCGCCAGCAGCCGAAGGGTAGGGGAAGATGAGCAGTTCTTC
CDR3: CASSRRVGEDEQFF

D: TRBD1
V: TRBV28
size: many
J: TRBJ2-1
DNA: TGTGCCAGCAGTTTAGGACAGGCGAACTACAATGAGCAGTTCTTC
CDR3: CASSLGQANYNEQFF

D: NA
V: TRBV20-1
size: many
J: TRBJ2-5
DNA: TGCAGTGCAGACCAAAGGGTCCCGTACTTC
CDR3: CSADQRVPYF

D: TRBD1
V: TRBV5-6
size: few
J: TRBJ1-4
DNA: TGTGCCAGCAGCCCTAGACAGGGGCCGAATGAAAAACTGTTTTTT
CDR3: CASSPRQGPNEKLFF

D: TRBD2
V: TRBV7-9
size: NA
J: TRBJ2-1
DNA: TGTGCCAGCAGCTTAGTGGGACTAGCGGGTGAGCAGTTCTTC
CDR3: CASSLVGLAGEQFF

D: NA
V: TRBV14
size: NA
J: TRBJ2-1
DNA: TGTGCCAGCAGCCAAGATCGAGTTGGGGAAGCCAATGAGCAGTTCTTC
CDR3: CASSQDRVGEANEQFF

D: TRBD1
V: TRBV12-5
size: NA
J: TRBJ1-3
DNA: TGTGCTAGTGGTTGCCTATCATACTCTGGGACAGCTGGAAACACCATATATTTT
CDR3: CASGCLSYSGTAGNTIYF

D: NA
V: TRBV2
size: many
J: TRBJ1-2
DNA: TGTGCCAGCAGTGGGGAGGGGGAGGCCTATGGCTACACCTTC
CDR3: CASSGEGEAYGYTF

D: NA
V: TRBV6-1
size: many
J: TRBJ2-7
DNA: TGTGCCAGCATCGGTCCCAGGGGGGGCTCCTCCTACGAGCAGTACTTC
CDR3: CASIGPRGGSSYEQYF

D: TRBD1
V: TRBV2
size: many
J: TRBJ2-3
DNA: TGTGCCAGCGCCAGGGGGCCGGCAGATACGCAGTATTTT
CDR3: CASARGPADTQYF

D: NA
V: TRBV20-1
size: many
J: TRBJ2-1
DNA: TGCGGCGCGGCGTCCTCCTACAATGAGCAGTTCTTC
CDR3: CGAASSYNEQFF

D: NA
V: TRBV29-1
size: few
J: TRBJ1-1
DNA: TGCAGCTACAGGAGAGGTATGGACACTGAAGCTTTCTTT
CDR3: CSYRRGMDTEAFF

D: NA
V: TRBV20-1
size: NA
J: TRBJ1-5
DNA: TGCAGCCTCCGGACAGTAGGGAACCAGCCCCAGCATTTT
CDR3: CSLRTVGNQPQHF

D: NA
V: TRBV5-1
size: many
J: TRBJ2-7
DNA: TGCGCCAGCAGCCTCGTTGGGGCGTCAAGGGTTGGTTACGAGCAGTACTTC
CDR3: CASSLVGASRVGYEQYF

D: NA
V: TRBV18
size: many
J: TRBJ2-7
DNA: TGTGCCAGCTCAATGGAGCAGGCGAGCACCTACGAGCAGTACTTC
CDR3: CASSMEQASTYEQYF

D: TRBD2
V: TRBV28
size: few
J: TRBJ2-5
DNA: TGTGCCAGCAGCCAAGCCGCTAGCGGGAGTGAGACCCAGTACTTC
CDR3: CASSQAASGSETQYF

D: TRBD2
V: TRBV27
size: NA
J: TRBJ2-7
DNA: TGTGCCAGCAGTTCGGGACTAGCGGGCTACGAGCAGTACTTC
CDR3: CASSSGLAGYEQYF

D: NA
V: TRBV6-1
size: many
J: TRBJ2-4
DNA: TGTGCCAGCAACCCCAGTGGATTAGCCAAAAACATTCAGTACTTC
CDR3: CASNPSGLAKNIQYF

D: NA
V: TRBV14
size: NA
J: TRBJ1-6
DNA: TGTGCCAGCAGCCAAGTGCGGGGGTATAATTCACCCCTCCACTTT
CDR3: CASSQVRGYNSPLHF

D: TRBD2
V: TRBV3-1
size: many
J: TRBJ2-3
DNA: TGTGCCAGCAGCCAAGATGGTACTAGCGGGAGGCGGGTGTTTAGCACAGATACGCAGTATTTT
CDR3: CASSQDGTSGRRVFSTDTQYF

D: NA
V: TRBV2
size: NA
J: TRBJ2-7
DNA: TGTGCCAGCAGTAAGTATATTGCGGGCAGGAGCTTCTACGAGCAGTACTTC
CDR3: CASSKYIAGRSFYEQYF

D: NA
V: TRBV7-8
size: many
J: TRBJ1-3
DNA: TGTGCCAGCAGCTTAGAGGAGTGGGCATCTGGAAACACCATATATTTT
CDR3: CASSLEEWASGNTIYF

D: NA
V: TRBV11-2
size: few
J: TRBJ2-1
DNA: TGTGCCAGCAGCTTTCGTCGGGCGGGCCCCCAGGGCCCCTACAATGAGCAGTTCTTC
CDR3: CASSFRRAGPQGPYNEQFF

D: TRBD2
V: TRBV12-3/TRBV12-4
size: NA
J: TRBJ2-1
DNA: TGTGCCAGCACCCAGACTAGCGGGAGTTATATGGATGAGCAGTTCTTC
CDR3: CASTQTSGSYMDEQFF

D: NA
V: TRBV6-1
size: many
J: TRBJ2-1
DNA: TGTGCCAGCAGTGATCCCTATAAAACCAATGAGCAGTTCTTC
CDR3: CASSDPYKTNEQFF

D: NA
V: TRBV19
size: many
J: TRBJ1-1
DNA: TGTGCCAGTACTTCGTCGGGACTGGCCGGGAACACTGAAGCTTTCTTT
CDR3: CASTSSGLAGNTEAFF